The clone carrying this T cell receptor (beta chain) was found many times. Its antigen is still unknown. This entry comes from a study of identical twins. Points from the study as a whole: Memory repertoires lacked the insertion deficit that abundant cord blood beta clonotypes showed.

TCRdb independently ran MiXCR on the 5' RACE reads; one entry per CDR3 protein. The sample contains approximately 260,000 distinct CDR3 sequences, roughly an eighth of which appear only once. Trimming took 4 bases from V and 5 from J, leaving 6 bases between them. The CDR3 is 12 residues long. The V gene's germline CDR1 is ENHRY and CDR2 SYGVKD. Material: memory (CD45RO+) T cells sorted from blood. The source is a woman aged 18 to 35 in good health. J is TRBJ1-5 and V is TRBV10-3; D not resolved. CDR3 coding DNA: TGTGCCATCAGTGGTCCCGATCAGCCCCAGCATTTT. Its protein is CAISGPDQPQHF.